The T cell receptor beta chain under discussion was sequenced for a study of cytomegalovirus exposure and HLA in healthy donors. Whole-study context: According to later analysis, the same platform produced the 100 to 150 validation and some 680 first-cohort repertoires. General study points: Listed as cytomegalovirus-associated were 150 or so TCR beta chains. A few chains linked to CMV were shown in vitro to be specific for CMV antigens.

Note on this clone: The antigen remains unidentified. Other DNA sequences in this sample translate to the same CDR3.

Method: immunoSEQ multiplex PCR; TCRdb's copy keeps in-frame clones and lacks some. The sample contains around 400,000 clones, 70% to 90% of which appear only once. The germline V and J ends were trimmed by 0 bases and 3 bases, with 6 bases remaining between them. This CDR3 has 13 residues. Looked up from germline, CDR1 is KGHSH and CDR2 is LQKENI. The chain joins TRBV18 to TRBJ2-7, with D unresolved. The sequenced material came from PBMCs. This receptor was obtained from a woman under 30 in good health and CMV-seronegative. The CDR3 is CASSPPSFYEQYF. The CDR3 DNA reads TGTGCCAGCTCACCACCCTCGTTCTACGAGCAGTACTTC.